This T cell receptor beta chain was identified during a study of cytomegalovirus exposure and HLA in healthy donors. Study-wide results and limits: Using the classifier, cytomegalovirus status was reportedly diagnosed with high specificity and sensitivity.

Vbeta (60) and Jbeta (13) primers were used in the PCR. Assay: immunoSEQ multiplex PCR; the TCRdb copy retains only in-frame clones and omits some. This table has some 150,000 clones, roughly four fifths appearing once. Comment on this clone: Its specificity is not known.

Germline CDR1 is MNHNY and CDR2 is SVGAGI (reference sequence). Trimming shortened V by 5 bases and J by 14 bases, and 21 bases separated the two germline ends. The length of the CDR3 is 13 residues. The J gene is TRBJ1-2, the V gene TRBV6-6, with D perhaps matching TRBD1 (5 bases). The sample taken for sequencing was PBMCs. This clonotype was sampled from a man aged 18-30 years in good health and CMV-seropositive. CDR3 bases: TGTGCCAGCAGTCCAGACAGTCAAAGGGCGTGGACCTTC. Translation gives CASSPDSQRAWTF.